This passage covers 14 T cell receptor beta chains from one sample sequenced in a study of T cells in Graves' hyperthyroidism and ophthalmopathy. What was amplified from RNA transcripts were TCR beta CDR3 regions. HTBI primers were employed in a first-round RT-PCR of the TCR CDR3. TCRdb ran MiXCR on the multiplex PCR reads and lists one entry per CDR3 protein. The profile shows about 380,000 distinct CDR3 sequences, approximately 12% of them singletons. The sample consisted of blood. Source of these receptors: a young man with Graves' hyperthyroidism that later progressed to Graves' ophthalmopathy.

This clonotype was counted a few times. The chain is built from TRBV13 and TRBJ1-3; 7 bases are shared with TRBD1. Germline-derived CDR1 and CDR2 are PRHDT and FYEKMQ (reference sequence). CDR3 size: 14 residues. With V trimmed by 6 bases and J by 8 bases, 10 bases remained unmatched. This chain's CDR3 is CASSPTGLGDTIYF. CDR3 sequence (DNA): TGTGCCAGCAGTCCGACAGGGTTGGGAGACACCATATATTTT.

This clonotype was counted many times. The chain uses TRBV28 and TRBJ1-3; possibly TRBD1 for D (5 bases). Germline values: CDR1 MDHEN, CDR2 SYDVKM. Trimming shortened V by 6 bases and J by 5 bases, and 14 bases separated the two germline ends. This CDR3 has 14 residues. CDR3 sequence (DNA): TGTGCCAGCAGCCGCACAGGTTTAAGAAACACCATATATTTT. Translating it yields CASSRTGLRNTIYF.

This clonotype appeared many times. The chain uses TRBV12-3 or TRBV12-4 and TRBJ1-1; the D is unclear. V lost 3 bases to trimming and J lost 2 bases, with 13 bases between them. This CDR3 has 15 amino acids. The CDR3 spells CASSFGLTRNTEAFF. CDR3 nucleotides: TGTGCCAGCAGTTTCGGTCTCACTCGAAACACTGAAGCTTTCTTT.

This clonotype was seen many times. The chain has TRBV10-3 and TRBJ1-2; D is ambiguous. The CDR3 has 16 amino acids. Trimming pared 0 bases from V and 4 bases from J, leaving 15 bases between. Germline loops: CDR1 ENHRY, CDR2 SYGVKD. CDR3 sequence (DNA): TGTGCCATCAGTGAGTCTCAGGCGGCCCCTAGCTATGGCTACACCTTC. Translated: CAISESQAAPSYGYTF.

This clonotype occurred a few times. J is TRBJ2-7 and V is TRBV20-1, with D tentatively TRBD2 (6 bases). This CDR3 region has 14 residues. The V end lost 3 bases, the J end lost 2 bases, and 14 bases lay between the germline ends. Germline V gene sequence: CDR1 DFQATT, CDR2 SNEGSKA (reference sequence). The CDR3 nucleotides are TGCAGTGCTAGTTGGGCTAGCGAGACCTACGAGCAGTACTTC. This translates into CSASWASETYEQYF.

This clonotype was picked up a small number of times. The chain is built from TRBV28 and TRBJ2-7, with D maybe TRBD1 (6 bases). The CDR3 runs to 14 residues. The germline CDR1 and CDR2 sequences are MDHEN and SYDVKM. Deletions cut 4 bases from V and 4 bases from J, with 14 bases between. CDR3 amino acids: CASSSGQSHYEQYF. CDR3 bases: TGTGCCAGCAGTTCCGGACAGAGCCATTACGAGCAGTACTTC.

The J gene is TRBJ2-3, the V gene TRBV30; TRBD2 matches 7 bases. From germline, CDR1 is GTSNPN and CDR2 SVGIG (reference sequence). The CDR3 sequence is 12 residues long. V trimming: 8 bases; J trimming: 4 bases; junction bases outside the gene matches: 6. The CDR3 reads CALTSTPDTQYF. In nucleotides, the CDR3 is TGTGCCCTGACTAGCACGCCAGATACGCAGTATTTT.

This clonotype was detected ten times or more. V is TRBV2 and J is TRBJ1-4; TRBD1 might be the D (5 bases). V was trimmed by 8 bases and J by 6 bases, leaving 16 bases between them. The CDR3 length is 14 residues. Germline V gene sequence: CDR1 SNHLY, CDR2 FYNNEI. The CDR3 DNA sequence: TGTGCCAGCCACCTACAGGCTCGGGATGAAAAACTGTTTTTT. Residues: CASHLQARDEKLFF.

This clonotype was counted many times. The chain recombines TRBV7-2 with TRBJ2-1, with 12 bases matching TRBD2. CDR1 is SGHTA and CDR2 is FQGNSA in the germline V gene. The V segment lost 3 bases and the J segment 5 bases; nucleotides outside the gene matches: 5. The CDR3 length is 16 residues. The CDR3 loop reads CASSFTSGGSNNEQFF. The CDR3 DNA follows: TGTGCCAGCAGCTTTACTAGCGGGGGGAGTAACAATGAGCAGTTCTTC.

The CDR3 DNA reads as TGTGCCAGCAGTTACGCCGGGACATCATATTCACCCCTCCACTTT. As protein: CASSYAGTSYSPLHF. The J gene is TRBJ1-6, the V gene TRBV6-5; D is possibly TRBD1 (6 bases). V shed 2 bases and J shed 8 bases, with 13 bases lying between them. Germline loops: CDR1 MNHEY, CDR2 SVGAGI. This CDR3 is 15 amino acids long.

This clonotype was observed many times. The V call is TRBV2, the J call TRBJ1-5, with 8 positions matching TRBD1. The length of the CDR3 is 14 residues. With V trimmed by 4 bases and J by 5 bases, 4 bases remained unmatched. Germline V gene data show CDR1 as SNHLY and CDR2 as FYNNEI. CDR3 residues: CASSGGRGHQPQHF. DNA of the CDR3: TGTGCCAGCAGTGGGGGCAGGGGGCATCAGCCCCAGCATTTT.

This clonotype was observed a few times. The chain carries TRBV29-1 and TRBJ1-2, with TRBD1 matching over 11 bases. CDR1 and CDR2 from the germline V gene are SQVTM and ANQGSEA. The CDR3 runs to 15 residues. The J segment lost 5 bases and the V segment lost 5 bases, leaving 10 bases of the junction unmatched. The CDR3 DNA sequence: TGCAGCGTTTCATTGGACAGGGGGCGTAGGTATGGCTACACCTTC. Protein sequence: CSVSLDRGRRYGYTF.

This clonotype was found a few times. The gene calls are TRBV13 and TRBJ2-7, with 9 bases identical to TRBD2. The junction had 6 bases not matched to a gene; V was cut back by 5 bases and J by 1 base. CDR3 size: 15 residues. Germline loops: CDR1 PRHDT, CDR2 FYEKMQ (reference sequence). CDR3 sequence (DNA): TGTGCCAGCAGCACGAGACTAGCGGCGTCCTACGAGCAGTACTTC. Translated, it gives CASSTRLAASYEQYF.

This clonotype has a handful of counts. This may come from a read error, since a much larger clone is one base off. The CDR3 nucleotides read TGTGCCAGCAGCCTAACGGGACACAATAGCCCCTACGAGCAGTACTTC. Translated, it gives CASSLTGHNSPYEQYF. The V call is TRBV11-2, the J call TRBJ2-7; perhaps TRBD1 as D (6 bases). This CDR3 comprises 16 residues. The V end was cut by 5 bases, the J end by 2 bases, with 19 bases between. Germline CDR1 SGHAT, CDR2 FQNNGV.